This paragraph reports one TCR beta chain. This clonotype was counted many times. There is no known antigen for this receptor. Qualities for individual bases were not recorded, and no much larger clone is one base off. Trimming costs V 6 bases and J 0 bases, and their ends lie 6 bases apart. Taken from the germline V gene, the CDR1 and CDR2 loops are SGHRS and YFSETQ. The CDR3, cysteine through phenylalanine, is 12 amino acids long. Only the CDR3 portion is preserved as DNA: 36 bases, with reading frame beginning at the first base. The data were taken from a study of regulatory T cells in long-lasting Graves disease (TCRdb year 2021). For context, the study as a whole: Newly diagnosed Graves' disease patients had taken antithyroid drugs for less than 3 months. Persistent Graves' disease patients were compared with newly diagnosed Graves' disease patients by peripheral blood TCR sequencing and RNA sequencing. A total of about 35 samples underwent TCR sequencing, from some 13 patients with persistent Graves' disease and 20 or so patients with newly diagnosed Graves' disease. The study was conducted in China and was registered as a clinical trial. What the study reported, not specific to this receptor: The authors noted that the small sample size was a limitation that may lower accuracy. Persistent disease showed preferential use of TRBV28, TRBJ1-2 and TRBJ2-5, whereas newly diagnosed disease favored TRBV20-1 and TRBJ2-1. Because the primary lesion, thyroid tissue, could not be accessed, the study looked at peripheral blood alone. A larger number of public clonotypes was shared among persistent patients (about 2,700) than among newly diagnosed patients (approximately 1,000). Compared with newly diagnosed patients, persistent Graves' disease patients had lower TCR Shannon entropy and fewer highly expanded clones, which suggests clonal expansion. Sequencing and analysis were restricted to the TCR beta chain.

Library creation used multiplex PCR. Sequencing was performed on an Illumina HiSeq 4000. CDR3 regions were amplified by Arm-PCR with iRepertoire HTBI primers to construct TCR beta libraries. Before sequencing, the PCR products went through gel purification. Per the authors' processing: Gene usage analysis of CDR3 amino acid clonotypes relied on the roughly 64 TRBV and 12 to 15 TRBJ segments identified across samples. COPE and FqMerger were used to merge filtered high-quality paired reads into contigs. BLAST was used to align contigs to IMGT TRBV, TRBD and TRBJ reference genes, with CDR3 defined following IMGT. Highly expanded clones were defined as clonotypes with a frequency above 0.1%. Shannon entropy served as the measure of repertoire diversity, while the Gini coefficient captured V-J evenness. Clonotypes shared by more than one individual were considered public. TCRdb reworked the public reads: Q25 trimming with fastp, MiXCR clone assembly, productive beta chains retained. Rows with one shared CDR3 protein collapse into an entry with the most common genes and DNA. TCRdb's processing, not the authors' own work, is the source of the V and J calls. The sample table records over 500,000 distinct CDR3 sequences; about 16% of these occur just once. The ten largest clones capture about 12% of the sample.

The time point label corresponds to: newly diagnosed GD, antithyroid drugs for less than 3 months. RNA was extracted from PBMCs in TRIzol for both TCR sequencing and RNA sequencing. The diagnosis of Graves' disease was made according to American Thyroid Association guidelines. Recruitment of patients was carried out at an endocrinology department in Xi'an, China. From each patient, about 9 milliliters of peripheral blood was collected into an EDTA anticoagulant tube. PBMCs were isolated by Ficoll Paque Plus density gradient separation without further T cell sorting. RNA quality was checked with an Agilent 2100 Bioanalyzer and agarose gel, and concentration with a NanoDrop 2000. These same data were also listed under a study on T cells in Graves' hyperthyroidism and ophthalmopathy. The second study's paper adds: A patient counted as having stable Graves' hyperthyroidism if no progression to ophthalmopathy occurred over 18 months of follow-up. Hyperthyroidism patients were newly diagnosed, with disease duration under 2 months, and aged 18 to 65 years. Exclusion was applied to patients with uncontrolled infections, other autoimmune diseases, pregnancy or lactation. Diagnoses were based on clinical symptoms, serum thyroxine and TRAb, thyroid ultrasound and orbital computed tomography. The TCR CDR3 was subjected to a first round of RT-PCR using the HTBI primer set and the Qiagen OneStep RT-PCR kit. Most expanded thyroid clonotypes (frequency above 0.001) were also found in blood, which suggests that blood repertoires may mirror thyroid immune responses. Ophthalmopathy was separated from stable hyperthyroidism by a 13 V-J signature model, with approximately 89% sensitivity and roughly 81% specificity obtained in cross-validation and 80%/75% obtained in testing. In validation, progression to ophthalmopathy was predicted by the model with more than 65% sensitivity and 72.22% specificity, a median of about 6.4 months before onset. A discovery cohort of roughly 96 patients, 43 with Graves' ophthalmopathy and 57 with stable Graves' hyperthyroidism, was used to find distinguishing TCR V-J signatures. An independent validation cohort of around 19 hyperthyroidism patients and about 15 patients who later progressed to ophthalmopathy tested prospective prediction of ophthalmopathy. The 100 or so discovery patients were randomly split 7:3 into training and test sets. The study also compared thyroid tissue and blood T-cell repertoires from about six Graves' hyperthyroidism patients. After sampling, hyperthyroidism patients received methimazole starting at 30 mg daily, and ophthalmopathy patients received high-dose intravenous methylprednisolone. Libraries were constructed in a second round of multiplex PCR, after which size selection and purification were performed. Libraries were sequenced paired-end with 100 bp reads on an Illumina HiSeq2000. SOAPnuke was used to process the raw data, with reads discarded if the reads contained adapters or uncalled bases, had a mean Phred below 15, or lacked an exact constant-primer or identifier match. COPE v1.2.5 was used to merge the high-quality paired reads, and each unique nucleotide sequence was defined as a clonotype. Clonotypes were aligned to IMGT TRBV, TRBD and TRBJ reference segments using MiTCR v1.1. Only V-J combinations with frequency above 0.0001, covering about 99% of repertoires, were analysed. A TCS score was defined as the ratio between F50 (clonal expansion) and ExV (chaos), using BLOSUM62-based TCRdist between CDR3 peptides within each V-J. Welch's t-statistics and random forest reduced approximately 520 V-J features to roughly 13, which were used in a naive Bayes classifier (R e1071). No statistical method was used to fix the sample size in advance, and group allocation was not hidden from the investigators. TCR Vbeta CDR3 sequencing of 130 to 150 peripheral blood samples (roughly 41 ophthalmopathy, some 75 hyperthyroidism and approximately 17 progressor patients) is reported in the paper.

The receptor was derived from a man aged 18-30 years with Graves disease. Donor details come from another sample of the same person, matched by shared clones. Rearrangement joined TRBV5-1 to TRBJ1-1, with the D gene too uncertain to name. This material consisted of peripheral blood mononuclear cells (PBMCs), taken at new diagnosis, from a patient treated with antithyroid drugs. The CDR3 reads as follows: CASNAVNTEAFF. The DNA is as follows: TGCGCCAGCAATGCAGTGAACACTGAAGCTTTCTTT.